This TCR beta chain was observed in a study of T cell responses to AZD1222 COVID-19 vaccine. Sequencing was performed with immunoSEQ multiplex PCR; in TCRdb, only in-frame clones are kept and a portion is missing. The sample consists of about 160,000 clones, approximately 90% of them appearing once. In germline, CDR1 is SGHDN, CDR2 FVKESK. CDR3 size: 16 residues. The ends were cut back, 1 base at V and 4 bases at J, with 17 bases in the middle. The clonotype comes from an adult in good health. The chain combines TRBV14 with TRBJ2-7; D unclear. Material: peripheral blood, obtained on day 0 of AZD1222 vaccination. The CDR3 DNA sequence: TGTGCCAGCAGCCAAGTTAGGGCGGTTCGGTGGTACGAGCAGTACTTC. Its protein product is CASSQVRAVRWYEQYF. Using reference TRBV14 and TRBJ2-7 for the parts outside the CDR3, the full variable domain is EAGVTQFPSHSVIEKGQTVTLRCDPISGHDNLYWYRRVMGKEIKFLLHFVKESKQDESGMPNNRFLAERTGGTYSTLKVQPAELEDSGVYFCASSQVRAVRWYEQYFGPGTRLTVT.